The following is a T cell receptor beta chain sequence with its context. Per the original methods: Researchers report that nucleated cell counts were estimated from reference gene primer amplification. The table came from immunoSEQ multiplex PCR; TCRdb's copy has only in-frame clones and leaves some out. V, J and clone size were drawn from that table, and D and trimming were deduced from the DNA. The data show around 140,000 clones, with 88% seen just once and 1.8% held by the top ten. The data derive from a study of blood T cell repertoires in COVID-19. Study-level information: There were acute and convalescent COVID-19 samples, and they came from the United States, Italy and Spain.

This TCR was sampled from a man between 65 and 85 years old with acute or convalescent COVID-19. Sequenced input: peripheral blood.

The CDR3 nucleotides read TGTGCCAGTATGCCCGGGGGTAGCTCCTACAATGAGCAGTTCTTC. It is translated as CASMPGGSSYNEQFF. This rearrangement joins TRBV19 to TRBJ2-1; TRBD2 is a possible D gene (6 bases). Germline assignment: CDR1 LNHDA and CDR2 SQIVND (reference sequence). With 7 bases removed from V and 0 bases from J, the gap between germline ends came to 13 bases. This CDR3 comprises 15 residues.